This TCR beta chain derives from a study of blood T cell repertoires in COVID-19 (dated by TCRdb to 2019 to 2021). For context, the study as a whole: Samples from collaborators originated in the United States, Italy and Spain and spanned both the acute and convalescent phases of COVID-19. The material from the prospective study consisted of cDNA or gDNA derived from T cells, B-cell-depleted T cells, or PBMCs. The dataset comprised deeply sampled blood TCRbeta repertoires from subjects exposed to, actively infected with, or recovered from COVID-19. The repertoires were released in a freely available public database intended as a resource for research on the immune response to SARS-CoV-2. Samples were obtained from the ongoing ImmuneRACE study (first 160 participants) and from about 1,300 subjects provided by 6 global collaborators. The sample metadata nearly always contained a de-identified subject ID, COVID-19 status, age in years and sex. Where HLA class I and class II types were available, the types were taken from metadata supplied by the sample provider, not from assay-based typing.

The immunoSEQ Assay, a bias-controlled multiplex PCR, was used to amplify TCRbeta CDR3 regions from genomic DNA. In the authors' own workflow: Within the assay, amplification of reference gene primers was used to estimate how many nucleated cells each sample contained. Sequence reads were collapsed and filtered to measure the absolute abundance of every unique TCRbeta CDR3 rearrangement. For each sample, productive Simpson clonality was calculated by taking the square root of Simpson's diversity index across productive rearrangements. Drawn from immuneACCESS, this table holds only the in-frame rearrangements with V and J called that TCRdb kept. Clones are partly lost; checked studies trace under half to an unresolved V gene and leave the rest unexplained. That table gives V, J and clone size, and the DNA gave D and trimming. The sample table lists about 64,000 clones, 82% of them with a count of one. Over 9.5% of the sample goes to the ten largest clones.

The CDR3 holds 14 amino acids from the cysteine to the phenylalanine. Of all the DNA, just the CDR3 is kept, 42 bases in frame from base 1. The V end loses 3 bases and the J end loses 4 bases, and a stretch of 12 bases separates them. The germline V gene encodes CDR1 LGHDT and CDR2 YNNKEL (reference sequence). Comment on this clone: Its antigen has not been determined. Per-base quality was not reported, and no clone a single base away is much larger than it.

What the study reported, not specific to this receptor: The amount of clinical and demographic metadata varied by source and participant and was provided uncurated.

Whole blood was collected in K2EDTA tubes by collaborating institutions according to the institutions' own protocols. For TCRbeta analysis, collaborators shipped samples as frozen whole blood, isolated PBMCs, or DNA extracted from either of those sample types. This receptor was identified in a human donor in a cohort sampled during active COVID-19. The chain is assembled from TRBV3-1 (or the pseudogene TRBV3-2) and TRBJ2-5; the D gene is perhaps TRBD1, on 5 matching bases. The source material was peripheral blood. The CDR3 is CASSHRRQGETQYF. The nucleotide sequence reads as follows: TGTGCCAGCAGCCATAGGCGTCAGGGAGAGACCCAGTACTTC.